Reported below is one TCR beta chain. Its specific antigen is unknown. Per-base qualities were not stored, and no clone one base away is much larger. The germline V gene yields SQVTM for CDR1 and ANQGSEA for CDR2. Trimming leaves V shorter by 3 bases and J shorter by 1 base, with the junction holding 5 bases beyond the gene matches. CDR3 length: 14 amino acids, cysteine to phenylalanine. CDR3 DNA is the only sequence kept; it has 42 bases, read in frame from the first base. The source of the sample is a study of cytomegalovirus exposure and HLA in healthy donors (dated by TCRdb to about 2017). General notes on the study: According to a later analysis, one platform produced both the 120 validation repertoires and the 720 or so repertoires of the first cohort. Along with the roughly 670-subject first cohort, a separate validation cohort of some 130 different subjects was used. The study aimed to test whether signatures of past pathogen exposure could be identified by cataloging public T cell receptors. High-throughput TCR immunosequencing, statistical association of individual TCRs with disease status, and machine learning were combined to predict cytomegalovirus infection status. The paper as a whole reports these results and caveats: A total of 150 to 200 TCR beta chains were listed by the study as associated with cytomegalovirus. The authors suggested that the approach could potentially be generalized to other disease states and immunological phenotypes. Most TCR sequences were seen in very few donors, while some public TCRs were found in many individuals. Three of the identified cytomegalovirus-associated TCR beta chains were confirmed in vitro to be specific for cytomegalovirus antigens. In a later analysis, TCRs clustered in the first cohort were found to also tend to co-occur in the roughly 120 validation repertoires, with about 93% of cluster scores above 0. The classifier was reported to diagnose cytomegalovirus status with high specificity and sensitivity in both the original cohort and the validation cohort. The validation cohort had no HLA typing available for a later analysis, so co-occurrence within that cohort was assessed over all 130 or so repertoires.

The library was built by means of the immunoSEQ multiplex PCR assay. Concerning the study's data processing: A statistical classification framework was built to diagnose cytomegalovirus status from the catalog of TCR beta chain sequences. What TCRdb holds here is the immuneACCESS table cut down to in-frame rearrangements. Part of the clones is not present; checked against another copy, under half of the missing clones reflect an unresolved V gene, and the others are unexplained. V, J and clone size derive from that table, while D and trimming were established from the DNA sequence. In all, the sample holds hundreds of thousands of clones, and roughly 85% of those were seen once. The top ten hold roughly 0.82% of the sample. The donors were included in the validation cohort of around 120 subjects, a group kept apart from the approximately 700-subject first cohort.

The sequence was collected from a woman aged 18 to 35 in good health and CMV-seronegative. Here the chain combines TRBV29-1 and TRBJ1-1; TRBD1 agrees with 7 junctional bases. What was sequenced was PBMCs. This receptor has the CDR3 CSVDRGSENTEAFF. The nucleotide sequence is TGCAGCGTTGACAGGGGGTCGGAGAACACTGAAGCTTTCTTT.